These 23 T cell receptor beta chains came from one sample sequenced in a study of CD8+CD57+ T cells in acquired aplastic anemia. Selection for sequencing was limited to patients who had shown CD8+CD57+ cell expansion by flow cytometry. For CDR3 and TCR beta VDJ profiling, genomic DNA was the template used. Via MiXCR, TCRdb re-called the reads, giving one row per CDR3 protein. The repertoire holds about 160,000 distinct CDR3 sequences, with 70% to 80% as singletons. The sequenced material came from sorted CD4+, CD8+, or CD8+CD57+ T cells (not recorded which) from PBMCs. These TCRs come from a human donor with aplastic anemia.

Points on this clonotype: Being one base from a much bigger clone, this may be a read error. The chain carries TRBV6-4 and TRBJ1-1, with D possibly TRBD1 on 6 matching bases. CDR3 length: 14 residues. Germline loops: CDR1 MRHNA, CDR2 SNTAGT. Trimming took off 2 bases at V and 1 base at J, with 8 bases between the two ends. CDR3 protein: CASSDKGGNTEAFF. The CDR3 DNA is TGTGCCAGCAGTGACAAGGGGGGGAACACTGAAGCTTTCTTT.

V usage is TRBV10-3 and J usage is TRBJ1-6, with D possibly matching TRBD1 (6 bases). This CDR3 comprises 14 residues. The germline CDR1 and CDR2 sequences are ENHRY and SYGVKD. The V gene lost 10 bases and the J gene lost 5 bases, with 15 bases spanning the gap. In DNA, the CDR3 is TGTGCCACCTCTCGCGACAGGAATAATTCACCCCTCCACTTT. It translates to CATSRDRNNSPLHF.

Ten or more counts support this clonotype. The V and J genes are TRBV29-1 and TRBJ2-7; 10 bases map to TRBD1. CDR3 length equals 15 residues. Per the germline V gene, CDR1 is SQVTM and CDR2 is ANQGSEA. The trim removed 0 bases at V and 2 bases at J, leaving 4 bases unmatched. CDR3 DNA sequence: TGCAGCGTTGAAGAGGACAGGGGGTGGGCCTACGAGCAGTACTTC. Protein product: CSVEEDRGWAYEQYF.

The J gene is TRBJ2-7, the V gene TRBV10-3, with 11 bases aligning to TRBD2. Germline V gene lookup returns CDR1 ENHRY and CDR2 SYGVKD. The trim removed 0 bases at V and 7 bases at J, leaving 2 bases unmatched. This CDR3 is built from 14 residues. The CDR3 DNA reads TGTGCCATCAGTGAGTCGGGACTAGCGGAAGAGCAGTACTTC. This codes for CAISESGLAEEQYF.

This chain links TRBV6-5 with TRBJ1-3; TRBD1 aligns across 10 bases. This CDR3 comprises 13 residues. The germline V gene encodes CDR1 MNHEY and CDR2 SVGAGI. V was pared by 5 bases and J by 14 bases, with 9 bases of the junction left unmatched. This chain's CDR3 is CASSESRGQGVYF. CDR3 sequence (DNA): TGTGCCAGCAGTGAATCGCGAGGACAGGGGGTATATTTT.

Note on this clonotype: The germline gene is not matched at one end of the junction; a read error may be the cause. The CDR3 DNA sequence: TGTGCCAGCAATTACTCGATTCGGGGGGCGTCGTTGACGCAGTATTTT. Amino acid sequence: CASNYSIRGASLTQYF. The chain employs TRBV6-2 or TRBV6-3 and TRBJ2-3; the D gene is possibly TRBD2 (7 bases). This CDR3 comprises 16 residues. CDR1 and CDR2 from the germline V gene are MNHEY and SVGEGT.

CDR3 nucleotides: TGTGCCAGCAGTGTGTCTAGCGGGGCCAATGAGCAGTTCTTC. Protein sequence: CASSVSSGANEQFF. This chain links TRBV25-1 with TRBJ2-1, with 9 bases aligning to TRBD2. Germline V gene sequence: CDR1 MGHDK, CDR2 SYGVNS. Trimming at V came to 4 bases and at J to 6 bases, leaving 4 bases not matched to a gene. The CDR3 is 14 residues long.

This chain links TRBV29-1 with TRBJ2-2; TRBD2 agrees at 8 bases. V gave up 5 bases and J gave up 4 bases; unmatched junction bases: 9. CDR1 is SQVTM, CDR2 ANQGSEA, per germline. The CDR3 has 15 residues. The CDR3 DNA reads as TGCAGCGTTTCCGGGCTAGCGGGCTCCACCGGGGAGCTGTTTTTT. Translation: CSVSGLAGSTGELFF.

The genes are TRBV19 and TRBJ1-6; 7 bases fit TRBD1. J was trimmed by 13 bases and V by 2 bases; bases with no gene match: 11. Germline values: CDR1 LNHDA, CDR2 SQIVND (reference sequence). This CDR3 is 15 amino acids long. For the CDR3, the DNA is TGTGCCAGTAGTATACGAGACAGGGTCCTCTGGCCCCTCCACTTT. It specifies CASSIRDRVLWPLHF.

The chain links TRBV20-1 to TRBJ1-4; 8 nucleotides agree with TRBD1. CDR1 is DFQATT and CDR2 is SNEGSKA in the germline V gene (reference sequence). V dropped 4 bases and J dropped 8; count of bases not matched to a gene: 12. CDR3 length: 15 residues. In DNA form, the CDR3 reads TGCAGTGCTACCCAGATGGCAGGGGGCCAGGAAAAACTGTTTTTT. Protein product: CSATQMAGGQEKLFF.

This sequence joins TRBV5-6 and TRBJ1-5, with D possibly TRBD1 on 6 matching bases. The CDR3 covers 16 residues. V lost 2 bases and J lost 4, with 16 bases in between. Germline loops: CDR1 SGHDT, CDR2 YYEEEE. In DNA, the CDR3 is TGTGCCAGCAGCTTAGGAACAGGGTGGGGTAATCAGCCCCAGCATTTT. Translated, it gives CASSLGTGWGNQPQHF.

This clonotype was observed a few times. The chain has TRBV7-9 and TRBJ2-5; TRBD2 agrees at 11 bases. The CDR3 extends over 17 amino acids. Germline CDR1 SEHNR, CDR2 FQNEAQ (reference sequence). Trimming removed 2 bases from V and 0 bases from J; junction bases left unmatched: 5. CDR3 protein: CASSLRSSGGYQETQYF. CDR3 nucleotide sequence: TGTGCCAGCAGCTTAAGATCTAGCGGGGGGTACCAAGAGACCCAGTACTTC.

The chain links TRBV20-1 to TRBJ2-7; maybe TRBD1 (6 bases). Trimming left V 3 bases short and J 7 bases short, with 16 bases between. The CDR3 spans 13 residues. The germline gives CDR1 DFQATT, CDR2 SNEGSKA (reference sequence). The CDR3 coding sequence is TGCAGTGCTAGGGGACACGAATTTTTGGAGCAGTACTTC. This translates into CSARGHEFLEQYF.

V and J are TRBV7-2 and TRBJ1-4; D is possibly TRBD1 (5 bases). The CDR3 is 15 residues long. Trimming left V 0 bases short and J 8 bases short, with 13 bases between. The germline V gene has CDR1 SGHTA and CDR2 FQGNSA. CDR3 in amino acids: CASSLAGRVGEKLFF. The CDR3 region has the DNA TGTGCCAGCAGCTTAGCGGGCAGGGTAGGCGAAAAACTGTTTTTT. The whole variable domain, remainder taken from reference TRBV7-2 and TRBJ1-4, is GAGVSQSPSNKVTEKGKDVELRCDPISGHTALYWYRQSLGQGLEFLIYFQGNSAPDKSGLPSDRFSAERTGGSVSTLTIQRTQQEDSAVYLCASSLAGRVGEKLFFGSGTQLSVL.

This clonotype came up a few times. The chain links TRBV2 to TRBJ1-3; D is perhaps TRBD1 (5 bases). From germline, CDR1 is SNHLY and CDR2 FYNNEI. This CDR3 is 11 amino acids long. The germline V and J ends were trimmed by 8 bases and 4 bases, with 6 bases remaining between them. In nucleotides, the CDR3 is TGTGCCAGCGGGGGGGGAAACACCATATATTTT. It is translated as CASGGGNTIYF.

Details on this clonotype: A single base separates this from a much larger clone, so it may be a read error. The genes are TRBV6-5 and TRBJ2-3, with 8 nucleotides matching TRBD1. The CDR3 covers 15 residues. CDR1 is MNHEY and CDR2 is SVGAGI in the germline V gene. Germline trimming cut 6 bases from V and 2 bases from J; bases unmatched to any gene: 7. This CDR3 is CASSYRGRFTDTQYF. CDR3 DNA: TGTGCCAGCAGCTACAGGGGGAGGTTCACAGATACGCAGTATTTT.

V usage is TRBV11-3 and J usage is TRBJ2-1; 13 nucleotides match TRBD2. J lost 8 bases, V lost 5 bases, and 3 bases had no gene match. The length of the CDR3 is 14 residues. Germline V CDR1 and CDR2: SGHNT, YENEEA. CDR3 region: CASSKGLAGYEQFF. In DNA, the CDR3 is TGTGCCAGCAGCAAGGGACTAGCGGGATATGAGCAGTTCTTC.

This clonotype appeared many times. The chain is built from TRBV10-2 and TRBJ2-3; D gene unclear. The V gene lost 8 bases and the J gene lost 7 bases, with 7 bases spanning the gap. This CDR3 is built from 10 residues. Germline CDR1 is WSHSY and CDR2 is SAAADI. CDR3: CASGPYTQYF. CDR3 coding DNA: TGCGCCAGCGGGCCGTATACGCAGTATTTT.

The chain couples TRBV6-2 or TRBV6-3 to TRBJ2-3; maybe TRBD2 (6 bases). The germline gives CDR1 MNHEY, CDR2 SVGEGT. The CDR3 consists of 15 residues. Trimming cost V 2 bases and J 1 base, with 10 bases left between them. As DNA, the CDR3 is TGTGCCAGCAGTTACGCGTCTAGCGGCACAGATACGCAGTATTTT. This encodes CASSYASSGTDTQYF.

The chain links TRBV7-2 to TRBJ1-6, with a tentative D call TRBD1 (5 bases). Trimming took off 5 bases at V and 9 bases at J, with 17 bases between the two ends. Germline V gene data show CDR1 as SGHTA and CDR2 as FQGNSA. This CDR3 has 15 residues. CDR3 bases: TGTGCCAGCAGCCTCACGTGGACGGGGACTTCACCCCTCCACTTT. Translated, it gives CASSLTWTGTSPLHF. Supplemented by reference TRBV7-2 and TRBJ1-6, the full variable domain reads GAGVSQSPSNKVTEKGKDVELRCDPISGHTALYWYRQSLGQGLEFLIYFQGNSAPDKSGLPSDRFSAERTGGSVSTLTIQRTQQEDSAVYLCASSLTWTGTSPLHFGNGTRLTVT.

The gene calls are TRBV5-6 and TRBJ1-3; no clear D. The CDR3 is 15 amino acids. Trimming took off 2 bases at V and 0 bases at J, with 9 bases between the two ends. In germline, CDR1 is SGHDT, CDR2 YYEEEE. The CDR3 nucleotides read TGTGCCAGCAGCTTAAAGGGTCTCTCTGGAAACACCATATATTTT. As protein: CASSLKGLSGNTIYF.

The CDR3 here is CASSLTGLQPQHF. CDR3 nucleotide sequence: TGTGCCAGCAGCCTAACAGGGCTTCAGCCCCAGCATTTT. The chain is built from TRBV7-9 and TRBJ1-5, with D possibly being TRBD1 (6 bases). Trimming shortened V by 5 bases and J by 6 bases, and 11 bases separated the two germline ends. Per germline, CDR1 SEHNR and CDR2 FQNEAQ (reference sequence). The length of the CDR3 is 13 residues. Drawing the rest from reference TRBV7-9 and TRBJ1-5, the complete variable domain is DTGVSQNPRHKITKRGQNVTFRCDPISEHNRLYWYRQTLGQGPEFLTYFQNEAQLEKSRLLSDRFSAERPKGSFSTLEIQRTEQGDSAMYLCASSLTGLQPQHFGDGTRLSIL.

V is TRBV10-3 and J is TRBJ2-2, with D possibly being TRBD1 (5 bases). V lost 3 bases and J lost 4, with 15 bases in between. The CDR3 runs to 16 residues. CDR1 is ENHRY, CDR2 SYGVKD, per germline. CDR3 nucleotide sequence: TGTGCCATCAGTGAATCCGGACAAGGCCCCACCGGGGAGCTGTTTTTT. As protein: CAISESGQGPTGELFF.